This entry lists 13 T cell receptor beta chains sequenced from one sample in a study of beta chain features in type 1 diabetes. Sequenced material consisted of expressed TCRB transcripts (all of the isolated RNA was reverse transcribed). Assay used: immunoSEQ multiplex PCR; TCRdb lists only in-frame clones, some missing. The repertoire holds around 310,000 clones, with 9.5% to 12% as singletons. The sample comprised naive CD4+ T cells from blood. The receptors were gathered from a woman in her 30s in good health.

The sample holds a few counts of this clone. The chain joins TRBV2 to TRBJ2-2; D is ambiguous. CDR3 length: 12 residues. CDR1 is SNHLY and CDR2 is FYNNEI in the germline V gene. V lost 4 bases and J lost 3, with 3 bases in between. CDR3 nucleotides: TGTGCCAGCAGTGTAGACACCGGGGAGCTGTTTTTT. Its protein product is CASSVDTGELFF.

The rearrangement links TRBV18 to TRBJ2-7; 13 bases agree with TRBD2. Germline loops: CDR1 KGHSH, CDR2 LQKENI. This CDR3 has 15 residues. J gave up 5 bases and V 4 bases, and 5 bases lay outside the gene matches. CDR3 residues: CASSRGLAGDNEQYF. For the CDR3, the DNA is TGTGCCAGCTCACGTGGACTAGCGGGAGACAACGAGCAGTACTTC.

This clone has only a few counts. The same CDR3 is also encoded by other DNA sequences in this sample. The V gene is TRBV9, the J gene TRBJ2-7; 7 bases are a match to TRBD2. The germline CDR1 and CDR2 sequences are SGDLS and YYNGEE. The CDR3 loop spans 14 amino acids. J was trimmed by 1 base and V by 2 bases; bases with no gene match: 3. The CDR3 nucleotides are TGTGCCAGCAGCGTGTCTAGCGGTTCCTACGAGCAGTACTTC. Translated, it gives CASSVSSGSYEQYF.

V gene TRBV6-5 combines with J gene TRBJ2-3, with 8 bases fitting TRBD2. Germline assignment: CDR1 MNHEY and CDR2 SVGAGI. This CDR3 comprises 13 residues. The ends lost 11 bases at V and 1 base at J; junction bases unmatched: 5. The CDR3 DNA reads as TGTGCCGTAGCAGCGGGAGGCACAGATACGCAGTATTTT. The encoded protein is CAVAAGGTDTQYF.

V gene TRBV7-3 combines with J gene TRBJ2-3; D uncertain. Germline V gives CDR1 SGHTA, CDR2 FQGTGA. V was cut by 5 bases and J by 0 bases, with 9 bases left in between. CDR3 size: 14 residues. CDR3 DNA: TGTGCCAGCAGCCATCGAGCTAGCACAGATACGCAGTATTTT. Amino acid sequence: CASSHRASTDTQYF.

The CDR3 DNA reads TGTGCCATCAGTGAGTCACAGGGTGGAAATCAGCCCCAGCATTTT. This encodes CAISESQGGNQPQHF. The V and J genes are TRBV10-3 and TRBJ1-5; D perhaps matches TRBD1 (6 bases). This CDR3 comprises 15 residues. Germline values: CDR1 ENHRY, CDR2 SYGVKD. V was trimmed by 0 bases and J by 4 bases, leaving 10 bases between them.

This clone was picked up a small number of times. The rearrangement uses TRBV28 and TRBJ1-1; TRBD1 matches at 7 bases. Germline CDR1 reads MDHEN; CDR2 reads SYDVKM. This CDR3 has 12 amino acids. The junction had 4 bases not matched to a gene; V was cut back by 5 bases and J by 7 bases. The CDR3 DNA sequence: TGTGCCAGCAGTACACGACAGGGTGAAGCTTTCTTT. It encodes CASSTRQGEAFF.

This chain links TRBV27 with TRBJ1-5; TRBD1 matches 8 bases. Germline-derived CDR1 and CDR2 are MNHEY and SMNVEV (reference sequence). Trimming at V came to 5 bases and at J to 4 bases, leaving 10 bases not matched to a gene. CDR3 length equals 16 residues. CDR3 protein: CASSQGQGQRNQPQHF. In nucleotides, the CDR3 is TGTGCCAGCAGTCAAGGACAGGGACAGCGAAATCAGCCCCAGCATTTT.

The CDR3 coding sequence is TGTGCCAGCAGCCAACCAAGGGCCGGGACTAGCGGGAGTATGGGGAACACCGGGGAGCTGTTTTTT. This sequence encodes CASSQPRAGTSGSMGNTGELFF. This chain links TRBV4-2 with TRBJ2-2, with 14 bases fitting TRBD2. J was trimmed by 1 base and V by 2 bases; bases with no gene match: 15. The CDR3 loop spans 22 amino acids. CDR1 is LGHNA, CDR2 YNFKEQ, per germline.

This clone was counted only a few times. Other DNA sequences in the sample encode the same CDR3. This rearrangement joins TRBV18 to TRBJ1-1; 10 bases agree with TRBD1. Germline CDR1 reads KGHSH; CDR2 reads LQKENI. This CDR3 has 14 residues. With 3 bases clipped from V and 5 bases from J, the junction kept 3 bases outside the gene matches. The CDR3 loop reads CASSPGQGSTEAFF. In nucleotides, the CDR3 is TGTGCCAGCTCACCGGGACAGGGGTCTACTGAAGCTTTCTTT.

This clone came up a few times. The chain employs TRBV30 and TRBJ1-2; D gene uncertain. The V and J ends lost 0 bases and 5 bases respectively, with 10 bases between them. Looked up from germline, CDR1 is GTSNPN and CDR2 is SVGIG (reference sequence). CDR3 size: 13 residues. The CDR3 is CAWSVSGRYGYTF. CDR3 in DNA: TGTGCCTGGAGTGTATCGGGGAGGTATGGCTACACCTTC.

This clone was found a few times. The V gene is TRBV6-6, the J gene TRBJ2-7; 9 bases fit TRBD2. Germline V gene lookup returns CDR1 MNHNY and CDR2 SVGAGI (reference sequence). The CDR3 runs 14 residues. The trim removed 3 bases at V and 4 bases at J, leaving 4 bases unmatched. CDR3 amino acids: CASSYRREGYEQYF. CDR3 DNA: TGTGCCAGCAGTTATCGGCGGGAGGGGTACGAGCAGTACTTC.

CDR3 in DNA: TGTGCCAGCAGCGTAGGGGGACAAGGGCTGAATGAGCAGTTCTTC. It translates to CASSVGGQGLNEQFF. This rearrangement joins TRBV9 to TRBJ2-1, with D possibly matching TRBD1 (6 bases). This CDR3 contains 15 residues. The V end lost 0 bases, the J end lost 7 bases, and 14 bases lay between the germline ends. CDR1 and CDR2 (germline): SGDLS, YYNGEE.